This entry features one TCR beta chain sequence. No antigen is known for it. No base quality information exists; no much larger clone differs at one position. TCRbeta CDR3 regions were amplified from genomic DNA by means of the immunoSEQ Assay, a bias-controlled multiplex PCR. In the paper's pipeline: The number of nucleated cells in each sample was estimated from the amplification of reference gene primers within the assay. To quantify the absolute abundance of each unique TCRbeta CDR3 rearrangement, sequence reads were collapsed and filtered. For each sample, productive Simpson clonality was calculated as the square root of Simpson's diversity index over productive rearrangements. The immuneACCESS repertoire file appears here via TCRdb, limited to in-frame rearrangements. These files lack a portion of the clones; in checked studies, under half of the deficit traces to unresolved V genes, and the cause of the others is not known. From that table come the V and J calls and clone size; the DNA was used to work out D and trimming. The sample table lists roughly 92,000 clones, around 90% of them with a count of one. The ten largest make up 4.9% of the sample.

This specimen belongs to a study of blood T cell repertoires in COVID-19 (dated by TCRdb to the early 2020s). Some background on the complete study: Samples covering the acute and convalescent phases of COVID-19 were provided by collaborators in the United States, Italy and Spain. The prospective study material was composed of cDNA or gDNA derived from T cells, B-cell-depleted T cells, or PBMCs. Deeply sampled blood TCRbeta repertoires from subjects exposed to, actively infected with, or recovered from COVID-19 were included in the dataset. The repertoires were released in a freely available public database intended as a resource for research on the immune response to SARS-CoV-2. The samples were drawn from two sources: the first 160 participants of the ongoing ImmuneRACE study, and fewer than 1,500 subjects contributed by 6 global collaborators. The sample metadata nearly always contained a de-identified subject ID, COVID-19 status, age in years and sex. HLA class I and class II types, where available, came from metadata supplied by the sample provider rather than from assay-based typing. Overall study results and their limits: Clinical and demographic metadata were provided uncurated, with the amount varying by source and participant.

Inclusive of the bounding cysteine and phenylalanine, the CDR3 is 17 residues long. The DNA shown is the 51-base CDR3, in frame from base 1. The germline V gene yields LGHNA for CDR1 and YSLEER for CDR2. Relative to germline, V is 0 bases shorter and J is 7 bases shorter, with 19 bases between their ends. Collaborating institutions collected whole blood in K2EDTA tubes following their own protocols. For TCRbeta analysis, collaborator samples were shipped as frozen whole blood, as isolated PBMCs, or as DNA extracted from either sample type. Sequenced: peripheral blood. The chain is made from TRBV4-3 and TRBJ2-1; a tentative D match to TRBD2 spans 6 bases. The origin of this receptor is a woman at least 80 years old with acute or convalescent COVID-19. The CDR3 region has the sequence CASSQDLPSDYVNEQFF. DNA sequence: TGCGCCAGCAGCCAAGACCTGCCTAGCGATTACGTAAATGAGCAGTTCTTC.